A selection of T cell receptor beta chains follows, all from one sample in a study of OX40 agonist ivuxolimab in advanced cancers. The data were produced by immunoSEQ multiplex PCR, yet TCRdb's version contains in-frame clones alone and is incomplete. The table has tens of thousands of clones, 85% to 95% seen once. The specimen comprised CD4+ or CD8+ T cells sorted from blood, sampled in a trial of the OX40 agonist ivuxolimab. These receptors all come from an adult with an advanced solid tumor such as melanoma, head and neck, liver or kidney cancer. Both conserved end residues are part of each CDR3. D genes are given only for firm matches. Rows may omit the clone size; those that give it use once, few, many or a size class.

v_gene,d_gene,j_gene,abundance,CDR3aa,CDR3nt
TRBV7-6,-,TRBJ1-1,once,CASSLDWGQNTEAFF,TGTGCCAGCAGCTTAGACTGGGGACAGAACACTGAAGCTTTCTTT
TRBV6-8,-,TRBJ1-5,-,CASSFRRGVYQPQHF,TGTGCCAGCAGTTTCCGGAGGGGAGTTTACCAGCCCCAGCATTTT
TRBV30,-,TRBJ1-5,-,CACQGGAGSNQPQHF,TGTGCCTGTCAGGGAGGGGCCGGTAGCAATCAGCCCCAGCATTTT
TRBV25-1,-,TRBJ1-2,few,CASSEAAGNYGYTF,TGTGCCAGCAGTGAAGCGGCGGGGAACTATGGCTACACCTTC
TRBV6-1,-,TRBJ2-7,-,CASSDPLRGYNYEQYF,TGTGCCAGCAGTGACCCCCTTCGTGGCTACAATTACGAGCAGTACTTC
TRBV13,TRBD2,TRBJ2-7,once,CASTLSGGVTAYEQYF,TGTGCCAGCACCCTCTCGGGGGGGGTCACCGCCTACGAGCAGTACTTC
TRBV7-2,-,TRBJ1-2,-,CASSFVSSLYGYTF,TGTGCCAGCAGCTTTGTTTCGAGTCTCTATGGCTACACCTTC
TRBV6-1,-,TRBJ1-3,-,CASSQESGNTIYF,TGTGCCAGCAGCCAAGAGTCTGGAAACACCATATATTTT
TRBV4-3,-,TRBJ2-1,-,CASSQDLPAGMGNEQFF,TGCGCCAGCAGCCAAGACCTCCCGGCAGGGATGGGGAATGAGCAGTTCTTC
TRBV27,TRBD1,TRBJ1-1,-,CASSGTVNTEAFF,TGTGCCAGCAGCGGGACAGTGAACACTGAAGCTTTCTTT
TRBV9,TRBD1,TRBJ2-7,-,CASSVLPGQGYEQYF,TGTGCCAGCAGCGTACTACCGGGACAGGGCTACGAGCAGTACTTC
TRBV5-7,-,TRBJ1-1,-,CASTFGRTEAFF,TGTGCCAGCACCTTCGGTAGGACTGAAGCTTTCTTT